This T cell receptor (beta chain) was documented in a study of CD8 T cells in Susac syndrome. A quantity of about 0.5 to 1 ug RNA underwent reverse transcription using random hexamers. TCRdb processed the immunoSEQ multiplex PCR reads anew with MiXCR; each CDR3 protein has one entry. This table holds 95,000 to 150,000 distinct CDR3 sequences, around 94% found once. Sequencing targeted TCR beta in T cells from blood (CD8+ and CD4+). V shed 2 bases and J shed 4 bases, with 9 bases lying between them. The V gene's germline CDR1 is SEHNR and CDR2 FQNEAQ (reference sequence). The CDR3 loop spans 13 amino acids.

This TCR came from a human donor in good health. Source material: CD4+ T cells from PBMCs. The chain combines TRBV7-9 with TRBJ2-7, with no clear D. Here the CDR3 DNA reads TGTGCCAGCAGCTTATTCGTAGGGTACGAGCAGTACTTC. As protein: CASSLFVGYEQYF.